Described below is a single T cell receptor (beta chain) sequence and its context. The antigen remains undetermined. The CDR3 has 14 amino acids. Germline CDR1 is MNHEY and CDR2 is SVGAGI. The sample originates from a study of CXCR3-negative and CXCR3-positive naive CD8 T cells. Points from the study as a whole: More hydrophobic TRB CDR3s occurred in CXCR3-positive than in CXCR3-negative naive cells. Most assays were run on fresh PBMCs (CXCR3 expression partially decreased after cryopreservation). Both naive subsets, CXCR3-negative and CXCR3-positive, displayed similar TRBV-TRBJ usage, unlike memory cells.

It was by 5' RACE with UMI labels that the TRB cDNA libraries were prepared. Using the 5' RACE reads, TCRdb records one entry per CDR3 protein without DNA. The sample totals around 60,000 distinct CDR3 sequences. V usage is TRBV6-5 and J usage is TRBJ2-2. Specimen: naive CXCR3- CD8+ T cells from blood. Subset: CD45RO-CCR7+CD27+CD95- naive CD8+ T cells lacking CXCR3 (TNR3-). The sequence was obtained from a human donor in good health. Some clones in this sample may be carry-over from other donors' samples. The CDR3 protein is CASSLKTQHGELFF.